Sequencing of this T cell receptor (beta chain) was carried out in a study of CD8 T cells in ankylosing spondylitis. Overall study findings and caveats: What appeared characteristic of ankylosing spondylitis blood was a TCR beta motif of about eight highly homologous variants.

MiXCR, applied by TCRdb to the 5' RACE reads, yields one record per CDR3 protein. The repertoire holds fewer than 400,000 distinct CDR3 sequences, 8% seen once, with 13% to 15% in the top ten. The V end was cut by 2 bases, the J end by 8 bases, with 19 bases between. Germline assignment: CDR1 LGHDT and CDR2 YNNKEL (reference sequence). The CDR3 is made up of 16 amino acids. At least ten counts were recorded for this clonotype. Its specificity is unknown. The V and J genes are TRBV3-1 and TRBJ2-1, with D perhaps matching TRBD2 (5 bases). The sequencing sample was made of blood, either unsorted or a sorted T cell fraction (not recorded which). This clonotype was obtained from a male donor with ankylosing spondylitis. The CDR3 DNA sequence: TGTGCCAGCAGCCAATTTGGCGGATGGAAGGGAGATGAGCAGTTCTTC. Amino acid sequence: CASSQFGGWKGDEQFF.